The rows below give T cell receptor beta chains drawn from one sample of a study of blood T cell repertoires in COVID-19. The repertoire was sequenced with immunoSEQ multiplex PCR; TCRdb's copy has only in-frame clones and lacks some. The sample includes about 73,000 clones, about 83% of them seen just once. Sequencing input: peripheral blood. Source of these receptors: a woman aged 55-69 years with acute or convalescent COVID-19. The CDR3 runs from the conserved cysteine through the conserved F or W. The D gene is left open where the match is weak.

TRBJ2-7,TRBV19,-,TGTGCCAGTAGTACGAGGGACTTTTCAGGGCAGTACTTC,CASSTRDFSGQYF
TRBJ2-1,TRBV5-1,-,TGCGCCAGCATGGAACAGGGTTACGATGAGCAGTTCTTC,CASMEQGYDEQFF
TRBJ2-1,TRBV19,-,TGTGCCAGTAGTATAGAGTTTAGGGGTGGAGAGCAGTTCTTC,CASSIEFRGGEQFF
TRBJ2-1,TRBV5-1,-,TGCGCCAGCAGCTCCTTACCACTAGGTAGCTCCTACAATGAGCAGTTCTTC,CASSSLPLGSSYNEQFF
TRBJ1-1,TRBV7-7,-,TGTGCCAGCAGCCGTGAAGGGGCCACTGAAGCTTTCTTT,CASSREGATEAFF
TRBJ1-6,TRBV29-1,-,TGCAGCGTCCTCACGGGGGGGCGTAATTCACCCCTCCACTTT,CSVLTGGRNSPLHF
TRBJ2-7,TRBV30,TRBD2,TGTGCCTGGAGTACCGGACTAGCGGTCAGCTCCTACGAGCAGTACTTC,CAWSTGLAVSSYEQYF
TRBJ1-1,TRBV6-4,TRBD1,TGTGCCAGCAGCGCCCAGGGGGGGAACACTGAAGCTTTCTTT,CASSAQGGNTEAFF
TRBJ1-5,TRBV19,-,TGTGCCAGTAGTCGGGGGAATAGCAATCAGCCCCAGCATTTT,CASSRGNSNQPQHF
TRBJ1-1,TRBV6-5,TRBD1,TGTGCCAGCAGTTACCAAAGGGGGCAGGGTGAAGCTTTCTTT,CASSYQRGQGEAFF
TRBJ2-7,TRBV27,TRBD2,TGTGCCAGCAGTTTTGGGGCACTAGCGGCCTACGAGCAGTACTTC,CASSFGALAAYEQYF